Shown below are 23 T cell receptor beta chains from a single sample sequenced in a study of sequential checkpoint blockade in melanoma. The data were produced by immunoSEQ multiplex PCR, yet TCRdb's version contains in-frame clones alone and is incomplete. The sample carries about 20,000 clones, approximately 58% recorded once. Stated treatment: randomized to nivolumab then ipilimumab (arm A) or the reverse (arm B). The specimen was CD8+ T cells sorted from blood (inferred from file names), collected from a patient given nivolumab and ipilimumab in sequence. These receptors were collected from a human donor with melanoma.

This chain links TRBV27 with TRBJ2-1; TRBD2 matches at 15 bases. J was trimmed by 6 bases and V by 9 bases; bases with no gene match: 12. Germline CDR1 is MNHEY and CDR2 is SMNVEV (reference sequence). This CDR3 spans 17 amino acids. CDR3 protein: CASYGLAGGQWGNEQFF. The CDR3 DNA reads TGTGCCAGTTACGGACTAGCGGGAGGGCAATGGGGCAATGAGCAGTTCTTC.

The rearrangement uses TRBV28 and TRBJ2-7, with 10 bases fitting TRBD1. Germline CDR1 reads MDHEN; CDR2 reads SYDVKM. This CDR3 region has 19 residues. V lost 3 bases and J lost 2; bases outside the gene matches: 16. CDR3 sequence (DNA): TGTGCCAGCAGTTTCATAGTTGGACAGGGGGAGTCACGAGCCTACGAGCAGTACTTC. It encodes CASSFIVGQGESRAYEQYF.

The chain carries TRBV6-5 and TRBJ1-3; D call uncertain. V was shortened by 0 bases and J by 3 bases, with 6 bases between the two germline ends. Germline V gene lookup returns CDR1 MNHEY and CDR2 SVGAGI. The CDR3 totals 14 residues. The CDR3 DNA sequence: TGTGCCAGCAGTTACTCGGAGGTTGGAAACACCATATATTTT. Its protein product is CASSYSEVGNTIYF.

Of note for this clone: In the same sample, other DNA sequences code for this CDR3. The rearrangement joins TRBV28 to TRBJ1-2, with a possible D match to TRBD1 (5 bases). From germline, CDR1 is MDHEN and CDR2 SYDVKM. This CDR3 contains 16 residues. Trimming pared 2 bases from V and 4 bases from J, leaving 17 bases between. CDR3 residues: CASSLADRGTVYGYTF. CDR3 nucleotide sequence: TGTGCCAGCAGTTTAGCCGACAGAGGAACTGTCTATGGCTACACCTTC.

The chain couples TRBV28 to TRBJ1-1, with D possibly being TRBD1 (5 bases). V was cut by 5 bases and J by 2 bases, with 9 bases left in between. The CDR3 consists of 13 residues. Germline loops: CDR1 MDHEN, CDR2 SYDVKM. The CDR3 region is CASSQGSNTEAFF. In nucleotides, the CDR3 is TGTGCCAGCAGTCAGGGTTCTAACACTGAAGCTTTCTTT.

The J gene is TRBJ1-1, the V gene TRBV7-3, with 9 bases that match TRBD1. CDR3 length: 15 residues. V lost 6 bases, J lost 1 base, and 6 bases stayed unmatched. Germline-derived CDR1 and CDR2 are SGHTA and FQGTGA. CDR3 residues: CASSSTGGTNTEAFF. CDR3 nucleotide sequence: TGTGCCAGCAGTTCCACAGGGGGCACGAACACTGAAGCTTTCTTT.

The chain links TRBV19 to TRBJ1-6; 7 positions agree with TRBD1. The J segment lost 5 bases and the V segment lost 9 bases, leaving 13 bases of the junction unmatched. This CDR3 comprises 16 residues. Germline CDR1 and CDR2: LNHDA and SQIVND (reference sequence). The CDR3 DNA reads TGTGCCAGCCGCACCTGGGACAGTGAAGATAATTCACCCCTCCACTTT. This translates into CASRTWDSEDNSPLHF.

The rearrangement links TRBV6-5 to TRBJ2-1, with TRBD2 identical over 9 bases. After removal of 0 bases from V and 9 bases from J, the junction contained 6 bases not matched to a gene. The CDR3 runs 15 residues. Looked up from germline, CDR1 is MNHEY and CDR2 is SVGAGI. CDR3 DNA: TGTGCCAGCAGTTACTCGTTAGCGGGAGTGCCTGAGCAGTTCTTC. It encodes CASSYSLAGVPEQFF.

This rearrangement joins TRBV6-5 to TRBJ1-1; no clear D. The length of the CDR3 is 13 residues. The germline V gene has CDR1 MNHEY and CDR2 SVGAGI. V lost 7 bases and J 1 base, leaving 10 bases between the germline ends. As DNA, the CDR3 is TGTGCCAGCACTTTAGATCCGAACACTGAAGCTTTCTTT. It encodes CASTLDPNTEAFF.

The CDR3 reads CASSPSRDRNNEQFF. CDR3 coding DNA: TGTGCCAGCAGTCCTAGCCGGGACAGGAACAATGAGCAGTTCTTC. V usage is TRBV28 and J usage is TRBJ2-1; 8 bases match TRBD1. Trimming cost V 5 bases and J 5 bases; bases outside gene matches: 8. The CDR3 loop spans 15 amino acids. Germline V gene sequence: CDR1 MDHEN, CDR2 SYDVKM.

The sample holds a few counts of this clone. The V and J genes are TRBV13 and TRBJ2-1; possible D gene TRBD1, 5 bases. This CDR3 has 15 amino acids. Germline assignment: CDR1 PRHDT and CDR2 FYEKMQ (reference sequence). The ends were cut back, 2 bases at V and 2 bases at J, with 10 bases in the middle. The CDR3 sequence is CASSLLRVTYNEQFF. CDR3 coding DNA: TGTGCCAGCAGCTTACTCAGGGTTACCTACAATGAGCAGTTCTTC.

The J gene is TRBJ1-5, the V gene TRBV4-2; a possible D gene is TRBD1 (5 bases). V lost 0 bases to trimming and J lost 2 bases, with 11 bases between them. From germline, CDR1 is LGHNA and CDR2 YNFKEQ. The CDR3 is 16 residues long. The CDR3 region has the DNA TGTGCCAGCAGCCAAGAGGAGGGGCTGGGCAATCAGCCCCAGCATTTT. Its protein is CASSQEEGLGNQPQHF.

This clone was counted at least ten times. The chain carries TRBV11-2 and TRBJ2-7; no firm D call. V shed 3 bases and J shed 6 bases, with 21 bases lying between them. The germline CDR1 and CDR2 sequences are SGHAT and FQNNGV. The CDR3 loop spans 16 amino acids. The CDR3 sequence: CASSLASARRPAEQYF. The CDR3, as DNA: TGTGCCAGCAGCTTGGCCAGTGCCCGGCGGCCTGCCGAGCAGTACTTC.

J is TRBJ2-5 and V is TRBV28; D may be TRBD1 (6 bases). Germline V gene lookup returns CDR1 MDHEN and CDR2 SYDVKM. V gave up 7 bases and J gave up 5 bases, with 14 bases separating them. The CDR3 loop spans 13 amino acids. The CDR3, as DNA: TGTGCCAGCACCCAGGGGATGGTGGAGACCCAGTACTTC. This gives the protein CASTQGMVETQYF.

The chain has TRBV2 and TRBJ2-5, with TRBD1 as a possible D gene (5 bases). The CDR3 runs 14 residues. Germline V gene sequence: CDR1 SNHLY, CDR2 FYNNEI. Trimming stripped 6 bases from V and 2 bases from J, with 13 bases between. Written as DNA, the CDR3 is TGTGCCAGCAGCCTGGTTGGGGCTCAAGAGACCCAGTACTTC. Protein product: CASSLVGAQETQYF.

This clone was detected a few times. The chain is built from TRBV6-5 and TRBJ1-1; D might be TRBD1 (5 bases). The CDR3 extends over 13 amino acids. V was shortened by 6 bases and J by 1 base, with 9 bases between the two germline ends. Germline-derived CDR1 and CDR2 are MNHEY and SVGAGI. CDR3 in DNA: TGTGCCAGCAGCCTAACAGGGAACACTGAAGCTTTCTTT. Residues: CASSLTGNTEAFF.

The chain employs TRBV11-2 and TRBJ2-3; D unclear. CDR3 size: 12 residues. Germline values: CDR1 SGHAT, CDR2 FQNNGV. Between the trimmed V and J ends, which lost 3 bases and 7 bases, there was a span of 8 bases. DNA of the CDR3: TGTGCCAGCAGCTTCGACTTCTATACGCAGTATTTT. Its protein is CASSFDFYTQYF.

The rearrangement uses TRBV6-5 and TRBJ1-1; TRBD1 agrees at 7 bases. V lost 2 bases to trimming and J lost 4 bases; unmatched junction nucleotides: 4. CDR3 length: 14 amino acids. Germline V CDR1 and CDR2: MNHEY, SVGAGI. The CDR3: CASSYGAGGTEAFF. The CDR3 coding sequence is TGTGCCAGCAGTTACGGGGCAGGGGGCACTGAAGCTTTCTTT.

The chain joins TRBV7-9 to TRBJ2-2; possibly TRBD1 for D (5 bases). Trimming shortened V by 4 bases and J by 5 bases, and 14 bases separated the two germline ends. The CDR3 covers 15 residues. Per the germline V gene, CDR1 is SEHNR and CDR2 is FQNEAQ (reference sequence). The CDR3 DNA sequence: TGTGCCAGCAGCTCGGACCAGGGTTTAACCGGGGAGCTGTTTTTT. Protein: CASSSDQGLTGELFF.

The CDR3 DNA sequence: TGTGCCAGCAGTTACCGACAGGTCGGGAACGAGCAGTACTTC. Its protein product is CASSYRQVGNEQYF. The gene calls are TRBV6-6 and TRBJ2-7; D may be TRBD1 (6 bases). The V gene lost 2 bases and the J gene lost 5 bases, with 13 bases spanning the gap. Per the germline V gene, CDR1 is MNHNY and CDR2 is SVGAGI (reference sequence). There are 14 residues in the CDR3.

This chain connects TRBV5-6 to TRBJ2-7, with 9 bases that match TRBD1. The CDR3 runs 14 residues. CDR1 is SGHDT, CDR2 YYEEEE, per germline. The junction had 6 bases not matched to a gene; V was cut back by 4 bases and J by 4 bases. This CDR3 is CASSPGTGTYEQYF. The CDR3 nucleotides are TGTGCCAGCAGCCCCGGGACAGGGACTTACGAGCAGTACTTC.

The V and J genes are TRBV18 and TRBJ1-2; unclear D gene. V gave up 4 bases and J gave up 1 base, with 13 bases separating them. CDR1 is KGHSH and CDR2 is LQKENI in the germline V gene. CDR3 length: 15 amino acids. CDR3: CASSLQETHNYGYTF. DNA of the CDR3: TGTGCCAGCTCACTACAAGAAACCCATAACTATGGCTACACCTTC.

This chain joins TRBV6-5 and TRBJ2-1; 7 bases are a match to TRBD1. In germline, CDR1 is MNHEY, CDR2 SVGAGI. J gave up 6 bases and V 5 bases, and 7 bases lay outside the gene matches. CDR3 length equals 14 residues. CDR3 nucleotide sequence: TGTGCCAGCAGTCGCGAGACAGGGTTCAATGAGCAGTTCTTC. Protein product: CASSRETGFNEQFF.